This T cell receptor (beta chain) is from a study of beta chain features in type 1 diabetes. Study-wide results and limits: TCRB CDR3s from Type 1 diabetes patients were moderately but significantly shorter in all four CD4+ subsets.

Of note for this clone: Its antigen is as yet unknown.

Since all of the isolated RNA was reverse transcribed, expressed TCRB transcripts were what got sequenced. This table comes from immunoSEQ multiplex PCR, and its TCRdb copy is limited to in-frame clones, with some not included. The sample has some 290,000 clones; around 25% are singletons. Germline CDR1 reads LGHNA; CDR2 reads YNFKEQ. Trimming took 0 bases from V and 7 from J; bases not matched to a gene: 16. This CDR3 has 19 residues. The chain links TRBV4-2 to TRBJ2-3; 10 bases align to TRBD2. The sample comprised naive CD4+ T cells from blood. The clonotype was recovered from a woman aged 25 to 39 with type 1 diabetes. The CDR3 loop is CASSQESATTSGVGNTQYF. The CDR3 DNA is TGTGCCAGCAGCCAAGAAAGCGCTACTACTAGCGGGGTGGGGAATACGCAGTATTTT.